The entry below gives a single T cell receptor beta chain sequence along with its context. Donors were grouped by their self-reported clinical history. The data are from a study of blood T cell repertoires in COVID-19. Germline lookup yields CDR1 KGHSH and CDR2 LQKENI. The CDR3 spans 14 residues. Trimming removed 3 bases from V and 6 bases from J; junction bases left unmatched: 6. Data came from immunoSEQ multiplex PCR; TCRdb stores just in-frame clones and leaves some out. Among about 330,000 clones listed, 80% to 90% were seen once. The receptor was isolated from a man younger than 45 who had recovered from COVID-19. V gene TRBV18 combines with J gene TRBJ1-2; 8 nucleotides align to TRBD1. Sequenced material: PBMCs or T cells enriched from blood (not recorded which). In DNA form, the CDR3 reads TGTGCCAGCTCACCCGGACAGGGCGTAAATGGCTACACCTTC. This translates into CASSPGQGVNGYTF.